This TCR beta chain derives from a study of blood T cell repertoires in COVID-19. Overall study: T cells, B-cell-depleted T cells, or PBMCs supplied cDNA or gDNA.

The CDR3 sequence is 14 residues long. The J segment lost 9 bases and the V segment lost 5 bases, leaving 3 bases of the junction unmatched. Germline V lookup: CDR1 LGHDT, CDR2 YNNKEL (reference sequence). TCRdb's copy holds only in-frame clones and misses some; the assay was immunoSEQ multiplex PCR. The sample has under 250,000 clones, about 78% seen once; the top ten hold 4.5% to 7%. The sequence derives from a woman aged 65 to 85 with acute or convalescent COVID-19. The sample taken for sequencing was peripheral blood. The chain joins TRBV3-1 (or the pseudogene TRBV3-2) to TRBJ2-1; 14 positions match TRBD2. CDR3 in DNA: TGTGCCAGCAGCTCGGGACTAGCGGGAGTTGAGCAGTTCTTC. Translation gives CASSSGLAGVEQFF.